This is a list of T cell receptor beta chains from one sample in a study of Ad26.COV2.S vaccination and SARS-CoV-2 variants. TCRdb keeps only in-frame clones here, not all; method: immunoSEQ multiplex PCR. The sample records hundreds of thousands of clones, roughly nine tenths being singletons. The sequenced sample was peripheral blood, obtained in a trial of Ad26.COV2.S vaccine versus placebo. These receptors came from a person between 18 and 65 years old who received the Ad26.COV2.S COVID-19 vaccine or a placebo. Both conserved end residues are part of each CDR3. The D gene is left open where the match is weak. The size of a clone is reported for some rows only, either as once, few or many, or as a class for expanded clones.

v_call: TRBV24-1; d_call: -; clone_size: -; j_call: TRBJ1-5; cdr3_aa: CATSDARQPQHF; cdr3_nt: TGTGCCACCAGTGACGCGCGTCAGCCCCAGCATTTT
v_call: TRBV5-1; d_call: -; clone_size: -; j_call: TRBJ2-6; cdr3_aa: CASSLRARSGANVLTF; cdr3_nt: TGCGCCAGCAGCTTGAGGGCCCGCTCTGGGGCCAACGTCCTGACTTTC
v_call: TRBV6-6; d_call: TRBD2; clone_size: -; j_call: TRBJ2-7; cdr3_aa: CASRPGLAVPYEQYF; cdr3_nt: TGTGCCAGCAGGCCGGGACTAGCGGTACCCTACGAGCAGTACTTC
v_call: TRBV28; d_call: -; clone_size: -; j_call: TRBJ2-5; cdr3_aa: CASSPATGVTETQYF; cdr3_nt: TGTGCCAGCAGTCCCGCAACAGGTGTGACAGAGACCCAGTACTTC
v_call: TRBV2; d_call: -; clone_size: once; j_call: TRBJ1-1; cdr3_aa: CASSYTGLGNTEAFF; cdr3_nt: TGTGCCAGCAGTTATACAGGGCTGGGGAACACTGAAGCTTTCTTT
v_call: TRBV7-8; d_call: -; clone_size: -; j_call: TRBJ2-3; cdr3_aa: CASSLGPRGWRSTDTQYF; cdr3_nt: TGTGCCAGCAGCTTGGGCCCCAGGGGTTGGCGAAGCACAGATACGCAGTATTTT
v_call: TRBV9; d_call: -; clone_size: -; j_call: TRBJ1-1; cdr3_aa: CASSVQGPHTEAFF; cdr3_nt: TGTGCCAGCAGCGTACAGGGTCCCCACACTGAAGCTTTCTTT
v_call: TRBV28; d_call: -; clone_size: -; j_call: TRBJ2-3; cdr3_aa: CASSSTTGVPHPVTQYF; cdr3_nt: TGTGCCAGCAGTTCTACCACCGGGGTTCCGCACCCCGTCACGCAGTATTTT
v_call: TRBV7-2; d_call: TRBD1; clone_size: few; j_call: TRBJ1-2; cdr3_aa: CASSLAAGQNYGYTF; cdr3_nt: TGTGCCAGCAGCTTAGCCGCGGGACAGAACTATGGCTACACCTTC
v_call: TRBV7-2; d_call: -; clone_size: -; j_call: TRBJ1-5; cdr3_aa: CASSLGPAGTTQPQHF; cdr3_nt: TGTGCCAGCAGCTTAGGGCCTGCAGGGACAACTCAGCCCCAGCATTTT
v_call: TRBV19; d_call: -; clone_size: few; j_call: TRBJ1-1; cdr3_aa: CASSNVGGTEAFF; cdr3_nt: TGTGCCAGTAGTAACGTCGGGGGGACTGAAGCTTTCTTT
v_call: TRBV5-1; d_call: TRBD2; clone_size: -; j_call: TRBJ2-3; cdr3_aa: CASSLAGRNTDTQYF; cdr3_nt: TGCGCCAGCAGCTTGGCCGGGAGGAACACAGATACGCAGTATTTT
v_call: TRBV6-2/TRBV6-3; d_call: -; clone_size: -; j_call: TRBJ1-5; cdr3_aa: CASSPVGGEVGQPQHF; cdr3_nt: TGTGCCAGCAGCCCCGTGGGGGGCGAAGTGGGTCAGCCCCAGCATTTT
v_call: TRBV6-5; d_call: -; clone_size: -; j_call: TRBJ1-5; cdr3_aa: CASRQGRSQPQHF; cdr3_nt: TGTGCCAGCAGACAGGGAAGAAGTCAGCCCCAGCATTTT
v_call: TRBV28; d_call: -; clone_size: -; j_call: TRBJ1-6; cdr3_aa: CSGAADYNSPLHF; cdr3_nt: TGTAGCGGAGCAGCCGATTATAATTCACCCCTCCACTTT
v_call: TRBV4-1; d_call: TRBD2; clone_size: -; j_call: TRBJ2-7; cdr3_aa: CASSQVLADTYEQYF; cdr3_nt: TGCGCCAGCAGCCAAGTACTAGCGGACACATACGAGCAGTACTTC
v_call: TRBV28; d_call: -; clone_size: -; j_call: TRBJ1-2; cdr3_aa: CASKRGGYGYTF; cdr3_nt: TGTGCCAGCAAACGCGGGGGTTATGGCTACACCTTC
v_call: TRBV4-3; d_call: -; clone_size: -; j_call: TRBJ1-1; cdr3_aa: CASSQEGLSGGSAEAFF; cdr3_nt: TGCGCCAGCAGCCAGGAAGGTTTGTCGGGGGGCAGCGCTGAAGCTTTCTTT
v_call: TRBV4-3; d_call: TRBD2; clone_size: -; j_call: TRBJ2-1; cdr3_aa: CASSQDLETSSSDEQFF; cdr3_nt: TGCGCCAGCAGCCAAGATCTGGAGACTAGCTCATCCGATGAGCAGTTCTTC
v_call: TRBV28; d_call: -; clone_size: -; j_call: TRBJ2-6; cdr3_aa: CASSLEWGNSGANVLTF; cdr3_nt: TGTGCCAGCAGTCTCGAGTGGGGGAACTCTGGGGCCAACGTCCTGACTTTC
v_call: TRBV4-3; d_call: -; clone_size: once; j_call: TRBJ1-5; cdr3_aa: CASSQDRWQSVQPQHF; cdr3_nt: TGCGCCAGCAGCCAAGATCGGTGGCAGTCGGTTCAGCCCCAGCATTTT
v_call: TRBV28; d_call: -; clone_size: once; j_call: TRBJ2-2; cdr3_aa: CASSSPGTGRTGELFF; cdr3_nt: TGTGCCAGCAGTTCCCCCGGGACTGGCCGCACCGGGGAGCTGTTTTTT
v_call: TRBV7-2; d_call: -; clone_size: few; j_call: TRBJ1-2; cdr3_aa: CASSLSALYGYTF; cdr3_nt: TGTGCCAGCAGCTTAAGCGCGCTGTATGGCTACACCTTC